This TCR beta chain was observed in a study of Graves' ophthalmopathy and Graves' hyperthyroidism. TCR beta CDR3 regions were amplified from RNA transcripts. HTBI primers primed a first-round RT-PCR, and a second-round multiplex PCR followed. From the multiplex PCR reads, TCRdb called clonotypes with MiXCR, one entry per CDR3 protein. The table includes around 1.1 million distinct CDR3 sequences, about 36% detected once. This clonotype was seen at least ten times. The CDR3 is made up of 14 amino acids. In germline, CDR1 is DFQATT, CDR2 SNEGSKA (reference sequence). J was trimmed by 2 bases and V by 6 bases; bases with no gene match: 6.

Specimen: peripheral blood or thyroid tissue (not recorded which). V is TRBV20-1 and J is TRBJ2-7, with TRBD1 identical over 11 bases. This receptor was taken from an adult man with Graves' hyperthyroidism. DNA of the CDR3: TGCAGTGCAACCGGACAGGGGGCTACCTACGAGCAGTACTTC. This codes for CSATGQGATYEQYF.